One and the same sample provided the 16 T cell receptor beta chains below, sequenced in a study of T-cell memory formation after mild COVID-19. Using its own MiXCR run on the 5' RACE reads, TCRdb lists one record per CDR3 protein. The sample yields some 100,000 distinct CDR3 sequences, approximately 10% seen once. Source material: PBMCs or a T cell subset sorted from them (not recorded which). The receptors were sampled from a man aged 18-30 years who had mild COVID-19 (a few samples of this study predate the infection). Cell type and time point are not known.

The sample holds a few counts of this clonotype. V usage is TRBV7-6 and J usage is TRBJ1-1; 8 nucleotides line up with TRBD1. Germline V CDR1 and CDR2: SGHVS, FNYEAQ. The CDR3 is 15 residues long. V lost 5 bases and J lost 5; bases outside the gene matches: 10. CDR3 loop: CASSATQGARTEAFF. CDR3 DNA: TGTGCCAGCAGCGCAACTCAGGGGGCGAGAACTGAAGCTTTCTTT. Complete variable domain (other parts from reference TRBV7-6 and TRBJ1-1): GAGVSQSPRYKVTKRGQDVALRCDPISGHVSLYWYRQALGQGPEFLTYFNYEAQQDKSGLPNDRFSAERPEGSISTLTIQRTEQRDSAMYRCASSATQGARTEAFFGQGTRLTVV.

This clonotype showed up many times. V gene TRBV7-3 combines with J gene TRBJ2-2; D might be TRBD2 (6 bases). The CDR3 has 13 residues. The germline V gene has CDR1 SGHTA and CDR2 FQGTGA. The V gene lost 4 bases and the J gene lost 5 bases, with 8 bases spanning the gap. CDR3 sequence: CASSSGLTGELFF. The DNA of the CDR3 is TGTGCCAGCAGCTCCGGACTAACCGGGGAGCTGTTTTTT.

Only a few counts were recorded for this clonotype. CDR3 amino acids: CASKGSSYNSPLHF. DNA for the CDR3: TGTGCCAGCAAGGGGAGCTCCTATAATTCACCCCTCCACTTT. The V gene is TRBV28, the J gene TRBJ1-6, with D possibly being TRBD1 (5 bases). The CDR3 is made up of 14 amino acids. CDR1 MDHEN and CDR2 SYDVKM come from the germline V gene. V was pared by 7 bases and J by 0 bases, with 7 bases between.

This clonotype was recorded at least ten times. The V and J genes are TRBV5-1 and TRBJ2-2; 9 nucleotides agree with TRBD2. CDR3 length equals 15 residues. CDR1 SGHRS and CDR2 YFSETQ come from the germline V gene. V was pared by 4 bases and J by 7 bases, with 8 bases of the junction left unmatched. The CDR3 DNA sequence: TGCGCCAGCAGCCCCCGGGGGACTAGCTTCGGGGAGCTGTTTTTT. Its protein product is CASSPRGTSFGELFF. The variable domain in full, with the rest retrieved from reference TRBV5-1 and TRBJ2-2, is KAGVTQTPRYLIKTRGQQVTLSCSPISGHRSVSWYQQTPGQGLQFLFEYFSETQRNKGNFPGRFSGRQFSNSRSEMNVSTLELGDSALYLCASSPRGTSFGELFFGEGSRLTVL.

The rearrangement uses TRBV7-8 and TRBJ1-2; TRBD1 matches at 10 bases. This CDR3 comprises 15 residues. CDR1 SGHVS and CDR2 FQNEAQ come from the germline V gene. The V and J ends lost 2 bases and 8 bases, in that order; junction bases with no gene match: 8. The CDR3 nucleotides are TGTGCCAGCAGCTTACAGGGACAGGGGATGTGGGGCTACACCTTC. Amino acids: CASSLQGQGMWGYTF.

This clonotype showed up many times. The chain carries TRBV3-1 and TRBJ2-1; TRBD2 is a possible D gene (6 bases). V dropped 3 bases and J dropped 4 bases, with 13 bases sitting between them. The germline gives CDR1 LGHDT, CDR2 YNNKEL (reference sequence). The CDR3 length is 15 residues. The CDR3 sequence is CASSQGGEGYNEQFF. The CDR3 region has the DNA TGTGCCAGCAGCCAGGGGGGAGAAGGGTACAATGAGCAGTTCTTC.

This clonotype was recorded a few times. The J gene is TRBJ1-1, the V gene TRBV6-5; 7 nucleotides agree with TRBD1. The J segment lost 4 bases and the V segment lost 6 bases, leaving 5 bases of the junction unmatched. The V gene's germline CDR1 is MNHEY and CDR2 SVGAGI. The CDR3 runs 13 residues. The CDR3 loop reads CASRADRVTEAFF. The CDR3 region has the DNA TGTGCCAGCAGAGCCGACAGGGTCACTGAAGCTTTCTTT.

The rearrangement uses TRBV12-3 or TRBV12-4 and TRBJ2-1; D might be TRBD2 (5 bases). V was cut by 5 bases and J by 13 bases, with 18 bases left in between. The CDR3 is made up of 13 amino acids. The CDR3 nucleotides read TGTGCCAGCAGTATAAACCGTAACACGGGACAGTTCTTC. This gives the protein CASSINRNTGQFF.

This chain uses TRBV5-1 with TRBJ1-1; D is possibly TRBD1 (6 bases). V was trimmed by 1 base and J by 8 bases, leaving 12 bases between them. The CDR3 runs to 13 residues. From germline, CDR1 is SGHRS and CDR2 YFSETQ. For the CDR3, the DNA is TGCGCCAGCAGCTTGAGCGGGACACGGGAAGCTTTCTTT. Translating it yields CASSLSGTREAFF.

The chain is built from TRBV5-1 and TRBJ1-1; D gene uncertain. With 4 bases removed from V and 5 bases from J, the gap between germline ends came to 12 bases. CDR1 and CDR2 from the germline V gene are SGHRS and YFSETQ. This CDR3 comprises 13 residues. The CDR3 spells CASSAPPSTEAFF. In DNA form, the CDR3 reads TGCGCCAGCAGCGCTCCCCCCTCAACTGAAGCTTTCTTT. The whole variable domain, filled in from reference TRBV5-1 and TRBJ1-1, reads KAGVTQTPRYLIKTRGQQVTLSCSPISGHRSVSWYQQTPGQGLQFLFEYFSETQRNKGNFPGRFSGRQFSNSRSEMNVSTLELGDSALYLCASSAPPSTEAFFGQGTRLTVV.

The J gene is TRBJ2-7, the V gene TRBV27; D remains ambiguous. The germline V gene has CDR1 MNHEY and CDR2 SMNVEV (reference sequence). The CDR3 loop spans 13 amino acids. The ends were cut back, 5 bases at V and 4 bases at J, with 12 bases in the middle. This CDR3 reads CASSPWTGYEQYF. The DNA of the CDR3 is TGTGCCAGCAGTCCCTGGACCGGGTACGAGCAGTACTTC.

There are a few counts of this clonotype. The CDR3 DNA is TGTGCCAGCAGCCCTAGGCCGGGGGGGAACTATGGCTACACCTTC. Protein: CASSPRPGGNYGYTF. The chain recombines TRBV27 with TRBJ1-2; perhaps TRBD1 as D (5 bases). V was cut by 6 bases and J by 2 bases, with 16 bases left in between. The CDR3 is 15 residues long. Germline V gene data show CDR1 as MNHEY and CDR2 as SMNVEV (reference sequence).

This clonotype was seen repeatedly, ten times or more. The chain recombines TRBV11-2 with TRBJ2-1, with D possibly being TRBD2 (6 bases). The ends were cut back, 2 bases at V and 4 bases at J, with 9 bases in the middle. The germline V gene encodes CDR1 SGHAT and CDR2 FQNNGV. The CDR3 length is 14 residues. The CDR3: CASSLRLDYNEQFF. CDR3 in DNA: TGTGCCAGCAGCTTAAGACTAGATTACAATGAGCAGTTCTTC. Full variable domain (missing parts from reference TRBV11-2 and TRBJ2-1): EAGVAQSPRYKIIEKRQSVAFWCNPISGHATLYWYQQILGQGPKLLIQFQNNGVVDDSQLPKDRFSAERLKGVDSTLKIQPAKLEDSAVYLCASSLRLDYNEQFFGPGTRLTVL.

This chain links TRBV27 with TRBJ2-3; D gene uncertain. Germline V CDR1 and CDR2: MNHEY, SMNVEV (reference sequence). The CDR3 runs to 14 residues. V lost 3 bases and J 5 bases, leaving 12 bases between the germline ends. The CDR3 nucleotides read TGTGCCAGCAGTTTGGCCGGTACGGGAGATACGCAGTATTTT. It yields the protein CASSLAGTGDTQYF.

The chain combines TRBV9 with TRBJ2-7; D is perhaps TRBD1 or TRBD2 (5 bases each). The CDR3 covers 14 residues. Germline V CDR1 and CDR2: SGDLS, YYNGEE. Trimming removed 4 bases at V and 6 bases at J, with 17 bases between. CDR3 sequence: CASSPGTDDREQYF. DNA for the CDR3: TGTGCCAGCAGCCCCGGGACCGACGATCGCGAGCAGTACTTC. Full variable domain (missing parts from reference TRBV9 and TRBJ2-7): DSGVTQTPKHLITATGQRVTLRCSPRSGDLSVYWYQQSLDQGLQFLIQYYNGEERAKGNILERFSAQQFPDLHSELNLSSLELGDSALYFCASSPGTDDREQYFGPGTRLTVT.

CDR3 amino acids: CASSPSWQGRGNEQFF. The CDR3 DNA sequence: TGTGCCAGCAGCCCAAGTTGGCAGGGGCGGGGCAATGAGCAGTTCTTC. This chain uses TRBV7-9 with TRBJ2-1, with D possibly called TRBD1 or TRBD2 (6 bases each). V lost 5 bases and J lost 6, with 20 bases in between. CDR3 size: 16 residues. Per the germline V gene, CDR1 is SEHNR and CDR2 is FQNEAQ (reference sequence).